The 9 T cell receptor beta chains below come from one sample, sequenced in a study of T cell changes during pregnancy in multiple sclerosis. TCRdb's copy holds only in-frame clones and misses some; the assay was immunoSEQ multiplex PCR. The sample has 69,000 or so clones, 85% to 95% seen once. Sequenced material: peripheral blood, taken before pregnancy. The receptors were sampled from a female donor with multiple sclerosis, enrolled in a pregnancy study.

V gene TRBV2 combines with J gene TRBJ2-3; D not resolved. The CDR3 totals 17 residues. Germline CDR1 is SNHLY and CDR2 is FYNNEI. The V end was cut by 5 bases, the J end by 4 bases, with 22 bases between. The CDR3 coding sequence is TGTGCCAGCAGTCCCCGAGGATCTGGATTCGAGGCAGATACGCAGTATTTT. Translating gives CASSPRGSGFEADTQYF.

V and J are TRBV7-3 and TRBJ2-7, with 16 positions matching TRBD2. This CDR3 contains 18 residues. The V and J ends lost 5 bases and 2 bases, in that order; junction bases with no gene match: 9. Germline CDR1 and CDR2: SGHTA and FQGTGA. DNA of the CDR3: TGTGCCAGCAGCCAAAATCCGGGACTAGCGGGAGGGACCTACGAGCAGTACTTC. This translates into CASSQNPGLAGGTYEQYF.

The chain joins TRBV27 to TRBJ2-3, with 7 nucleotides matching TRBD2. V trimming: 3 bases; J trimming: 0 bases; junction bases outside the gene matches: 6. From germline, CDR1 is MNHEY and CDR2 SMNVEV (reference sequence). The CDR3 loop spans 16 amino acids. The CDR3 reads CASSFVGTISTDTQYF. DNA of the CDR3: TGTGCCAGCAGTTTCGTGGGGACTATTAGCACAGATACGCAGTATTTT.

CDR3 DNA: TGTGCCAGCAGTCCCGGGACACTGAACACCGGGGAGCTGTTTTTT. Protein product: CASSPGTLNTGELFF. The rearrangement links TRBV6-5 to TRBJ2-2; possibly TRBD1 for D (6 bases). Germline V gene data show CDR1 as MNHEY and CDR2 as SVGAGI. This CDR3 spans 15 amino acids. Trimming took off 5 bases at V and 1 base at J, with 11 bases between the two ends.

The chain is built from TRBV18 and TRBJ1-2; unclear D gene. This CDR3 contains 14 residues. Deletions cut 1 base from V and 2 bases from J, with 8 bases between. The germline V gene has CDR1 KGHSH and CDR2 LQKENI. CDR3 sequence reads: CASSPLELNYGYTF. In nucleotides, the CDR3 is TGTGCCAGCTCACCACTAGAGCTGAACTATGGCTACACCTTC.

This clone was picked up one time. V is TRBV4-2 and J is TRBJ2-3; D perhaps matches TRBD2 (6 bases). The germline CDR1 and CDR2 sequences are LGHNA and YNFKEQ. This CDR3 is 14 amino acids long. Trimming removed 3 bases from V and 5 bases from J, with 12 bases in between. This CDR3 reads CASSQEVREDTQYF. CDR3 DNA sequence: TGTGCCAGCAGCCAGGAGGTGCGGGAAGATACGCAGTATTTT.

This clone was picked up one time. The chain couples TRBV29-1 to TRBJ2-3; D may be TRBD2 (6 bases). CDR1 and CDR2 from the germline V gene are SQVTM and ANQGSEA. V was shortened by 5 bases and J by 1 base, with 13 bases between the two germline ends. The CDR3 extends over 14 amino acids. The DNA of the CDR3 is TGCAGCGTTTCTTCGGGACTTCGCACAGATACGCAGTATTTT. The encoded protein is CSVSSGLRTDTQYF.

This clone appeared once. The chain has TRBV4-2 and TRBJ1-3; possibly TRBD1 for D (5 bases). The CDR3 sequence is 16 residues long. V lost 2 bases to trimming and J lost 0 bases, with 11 bases between them. From germline, CDR1 is LGHNA and CDR2 YNFKEQ. CDR3 residues: CASSQTTANSGNTIYF. The CDR3 DNA reads TGTGCCAGCAGCCAAACGACAGCGAACTCTGGAAACACCATATATTTT.

The chain carries TRBV29-1 and TRBJ2-1, with a weak D call TRBD2 (5 bases). CDR1 and CDR2 from the germline V gene are SQVTM and ANQGSEA. There are 10 residues in the CDR3. Deletions cut 7 bases from V and 8 bases from J, with 9 bases between. CDR3: CSASGDEQFF. The CDR3 DNA is TGCAGCGCGTCCGGGGATGAGCAGTTCTTC.